Listed below are T cell receptor beta chains from one sample, sequenced in a study of blood T cell repertoires in COVID-19. Data came from immunoSEQ multiplex PCR; TCRdb stores just in-frame clones and leaves some out. The table includes 300,000 to 400,000 clones, roughly 90% detected once. The sample was PBMCs or T cells enriched from blood (not recorded which). The receptors stem from a woman in her twenties or thirties with acute COVID-19. Each CDR3 is given with its conserved first and last residue. D genes are given only for firm matches. Some rows have no size entry. The others give once, few or many, or a class for an expanded clone.

CDR3nt | CDR3aa | j_gene | v_gene | abundance | d_gene
TGTGCCAGCTCACCAGGGGCCGCAGGGAAGAGTGGCTACACCTTC | CASSPGAAGKSGYTF | TRBJ1-2 | TRBV18 | . | .
TGCGCCAGCAGTGAGTTCCTCGGGAGGTCCTACAATGAGCAGTTCTTC | CASSEFLGRSYNEQFF | TRBJ2-1 | TRBV10-1 | . | TRBD2
TGTGCCAGCAGTTTCGACAGGGATCGACAGCCCCAGCATTTT | CASSFDRDRQPQHF | TRBJ1-5 | TRBV28 | once | TRBD1
TGTGCCTGGAGTCAAGGGGACACTGAAGCTTTCTTT | CAWSQGDTEAFF | TRBJ1-1 | TRBV30 | . | .
TGTGCCAGCCACGGGGAGGACAGGGTCCCTCCTTATGGCTACACCTTC | CASHGEDRVPPYGYTF | TRBJ1-2 | TRBV21-1 | once | .
TGCAGCGTTGAAGTCGCGGGGGGAGGGCGAGCTTTCTTT | CSVEVAGGGRAFF | TRBJ1-1 | TRBV29-1 | . | .
TGCGCCAGCAGCTTTAACTCAGATACGCAGTATTTT | CASSFNSDTQYF | TRBJ2-3 | TRBV5-1 | . | .
TGTGCCAGTAGTGAGGATGGGGGCCCAACTAATGAAAAACTGTTTTTT | CASSEDGGPTNEKLFF | TRBJ1-4 | TRBV19 | . | .
TGTGCCAGCAGCCCCCGACTGGAAGAGACCCAGTACTTC | CASSPRLEETQYF | TRBJ2-5 | TRBV12-3/TRBV12-4 | . | .
TGTGCCAGTAAAGCGGGGGGCTCCTACAATGAGCAGTTCTTC | CASKAGGSYNEQFF | TRBJ2-1 | TRBV3-1/TRBV3-2 | . | TRBD2
TGTGCCAGCAGTTCGAGGGTGAATAATTCACCCCTCCACTTT | CASSSRVNNSPLHF | TRBJ1-6 | TRBV27 | . | .
TGTGCCAGCACCCACCCCACCGGCGGAAGGAACACAGATACGCAGTATTTT | CASTHPTGGRNTDTQYF | TRBJ2-3 | TRBV7-2 | few | .
TGTGCCAGCAGCTTAGGCGGGACTAGCGGGTACACAGATACGCAGTATTTT | CASSLGGTSGYTDTQYF | TRBJ2-3 | TRBV13 | once | TRBD2
TGTGCCAGCAGCTCCGGCGGGGGGCCCGCAGATACGCAGTATTTT | CASSSGGGPADTQYF | TRBJ2-3 | TRBV7-9 | . | TRBD2
TGTGCCAGCAGCGCTGGCAGTGGGCCCTACGAGCAGTACTTC | CASSAGSGPYEQYF | TRBJ2-7 | TRBV9 | . | .
TGTGCCAGCAGCTTAGTCAGGGCCAGCACAGATACGCAGTATTTT | CASSLVRASTDTQYF | TRBJ2-3 | TRBV11-2 | few | .
TGTGCCACCAGTGATCTCACCGGGACAGGGGGCTACAATGAGCAGTTCTTC | CATSDLTGTGGYNEQFF | TRBJ2-1 | TRBV24-1 | . | TRBD1
TGTGCCAGCAGCCAAGGTGGGCTTGATGCGGCTTTCTTT | CASSQGGLDAAFF | TRBJ1-1 | TRBV14 | . | .
TGTGCCATCAGTACGAGGGGGCAGGGCTCAGATACGCAGTATTTT | CAISTRGQGSDTQYF | TRBJ2-3 | TRBV10-3 | . | TRBD1
TGTGCCAGCAGCTCAGCTTACTACAGGGGGCTAGGGGAGACCCAGTACTTC | CASSSAYYRGLGETQYF | TRBJ2-5 | TRBV11-2 | . | TRBD1
TGTGCCAGCAGTGATCAGGGCCCCAGCACAGATACGCAGTATTTT | CASSDQGPSTDTQYF | TRBJ2-3 | TRBV6-1 | . | .
TGTGCCAGCAGCTTACTTTGGGGACAGGGACCTTGGGGCGAAAAACTGTTTTTT | CASSLLWGQGPWGEKLFF | TRBJ1-4 | TRBV11-2 | . | TRBD1
TGTGCCAGCAGTGACACCCAGGGGGGTCACGAGCAGTACTTC | CASSDTQGGHEQYF | TRBJ2-7 | TRBV2 | . | .
TGTGCCAGCAGACCCCCGGACTACTCCTACAATGAGCAGTTCTTC | CASRPPDYSYNEQFF | TRBJ2-1 | TRBV7-9 | . | .
TGCGCCAGCAGCCCCAGACAGGGGGCGAACACTGAAGCTTTCTTT | CASSPRQGANTEAFF | TRBJ1-1 | TRBV4-1 | . | TRBD1
TGTGCCACCAGCAGAGAAGAGATTTTCTCCTACAATGAGCAGTTCTTC | CATSREEIFSYNEQFF | TRBJ2-1 | TRBV15 | . | .
TGTGCCAGCAGTGAATTGGCGGGGGGCGCGTCGGGGTACACAGATACGCAGTATTTT | CASSELAGGASGYTDTQYF | TRBJ2-3 | TRBV6-1 | . | TRBD2
TGTGCCAGCAGCTCACAAGGGGGGGCAGCTAACTATGGCTACACCTTC | CASSSQGGAANYGYTF | TRBJ1-2 | TRBV9 | once | .
TGTGCCAGCAGTCAAACAGGGCTCACAGATACGCAGTATTTT | CASSQTGLTDTQYF | TRBJ2-3 | TRBV6-2/TRBV6-3 | . | .
TGCGCCAGCAGCCAAGAAGAGGACAGGGGAGGCTATGGCTACACCTTC | CASSQEEDRGGYGYTF | TRBJ1-2 | TRBV4-1 | . | TRBD1
TGTGCCAGCAGCGGTACGGGGAACGATCCCCTCCACTTT | CASSGTGNDPLHF | TRBJ1-6 | TRBV28 | . | .
TGTGCCAGTAGCCCTTTCGGAGGGAAAGGCACTGAAGCTTTCTTT | CASSPFGGKGTEAFF | TRBJ1-1 | TRBV19 | . | .
TGTGCCTGGAGTACCGACAGCTACGAGCAGTACTTC | CAWSTDSYEQYF | TRBJ2-7 | TRBV30 | . | .
TGTGCCAGCAGCGCAGTCCCGGGGTATTTT | CASSAVPGYF | TRBJ2-3 | TRBV9 | . | .
TGCAGCGTTGAATCGGGACAGTTCACAGATACGCAGTATTTT | CSVESGQFTDTQYF | TRBJ2-3 | TRBV29-1 | . | TRBD1
TGTGCCAGCAGCAAAGAGGCAGGGCAAGAGACCCAGTACTTC | CASSKEAGQETQYF | TRBJ2-5 | TRBV7-2 | . | .
TGCGCCAGCAGTCATCCGAGACAGGGGGCAACCGGGGAGCTGTTTTTT | CASSHPRQGATGELFF | TRBJ2-2 | TRBV23-1 | . | TRBD1
TGCGCCAGCAGCCCCCAAACAGGGGGCTCTGGAAACACCATATATTTT | CASSPQTGGSGNTIYF | TRBJ1-3 | TRBV5-1 | . | TRBD1
TGTGCCAGCAGTTTAGGACTAGCGCCTTACGAGCAGTACTTC | CASSLGLAPYEQYF | TRBJ2-7 | TRBV27 | . | TRBD2
TGTGCCAGCAGCTTAGTCACAGGGCCCAACTACGAGCAGTACTTC | CASSLVTGPNYEQYF | TRBJ2-7 | TRBV7-9 | . | .